Listed below are T cell receptor beta chains from one sample, sequenced in a study of T cell repertoires in cytomegalovirus infection. TCRdb recomputed calls from the reads with MiXCR, one row per CDR3 protein. The table shows a few hundred thousand distinct CDR3 sequences, with 40% occurring only once. Antigens of these TCRs are unknown. Sequenced material: cultured PBMCs, taken from culture after CMV antigen stimulation. These receptors originate from a human donor in good health (CMV status not recorded). Some clones in this sample may be carry-over from other donors' samples. Each CDR3 is given with its conserved first and last residue. Fields, in order: V gene, D gene, clone size, J gene, CDR3 DNA, CDR3 protein. The D gene is left open where the match is weak. Clone size is not always given. Where it is, it says once, few, many or a class for expanded clones.

V: TRBV7-2
D: TRBD2
size: NA
J: TRBJ2-2
DNA: TGTGCCAGCAGCTCTACTAGCGGTCGCATTGGTGGGACCGGGGAGCTGTTTTTT
CDR3: CASSSTSGRIGGTGELFF

V: TRBV7-4
D: NA
size: NA
J: TRBJ1-5
DNA: TGTGCCAGCAGCTTGACGGATGGAGGGCCCCAGCATTTT
CDR3: CASSLTDGGPQHF

V: TRBV28
D: NA
size: NA
J: TRBJ2-3
DNA: TGTGCCAGCCTCGGGAGTAACACAGATACGCAGTATTTT
CDR3: CASLGSNTDTQYF

V: TRBV5-4
D: TRBD1
size: NA
J: TRBJ2-7
DNA: TGTGCCAGCAGCCTTACCGGGACAGGGGAAAACGAGCAGTACTTC
CDR3: CASSLTGTGENEQYF

V: TRBV7-2
D: NA
size: NA
J: TRBJ2-6
DNA: TGTGCCAGCAGCTTAGTCGGGAAACAGTGGATGCCTACTGGGGCCAACGTCCTGACTTTC
CDR3: CASSLVGKQWMPTGANVLTF

V: TRBV7-2
D: NA
size: many
J: TRBJ2-3
DNA: TGTGCCAGCAGCCCCTTTGTGGGCCAGACAGATACGCAGTATTTT
CDR3: CASSPFVGQTDTQYF

V: TRBV25-1
D: TRBD1
size: few
J: TRBJ1-1
DNA: TGTGCCAGCAGTGAATATAAGGCGGGACAGGGATTGAACACTGAAGCTTTCTTT
CDR3: CASSEYKAGQGLNTEAFF

V: TRBV12-3/TRBV12-4
D: NA
size: NA
J: TRBJ1-2
DNA: TGTGCCAGCAGTTTCGGCACAGGGCGCTATGGCTACACCTTC
CDR3: CASSFGTGRYGYTF

V: TRBV12-3/TRBV12-4
D: NA
size: NA
J: TRBJ1-6
DNA: TGTGCCAGCAGTTTCGGCAATCGGGCCCCCCTCCACTTT
CDR3: CASSFGNRAPLHF

V: TRBV12-3/TRBV12-4
D: NA
size: NA
J: TRBJ1-1
DNA: TGTGCCAGCAATAAGGTCCGTCCCCTGGCAGCTTTCTTT
CDR3: CASNKVRPLAAFF

V: TRBV9
D: TRBD1
size: NA
J: TRBJ1-6
DNA: TGTGCCAGCAGCCCAGACCTAGGGGGCCCTTCACCCCTCCACTTT
CDR3: CASSPDLGGPSPLHF

V: TRBV2
D: NA
size: few
J: TRBJ2-5
DNA: TGTGCCAGCAGGGCAGGGTTGGAAGAGACCCAGTACTTC
CDR3: CASRAGLEETQYF

V: TRBV5-4
D: TRBD2
size: few
J: TRBJ2-1
DNA: TGTGCCAGCAGCGCCCGACGGGAGGTCGACAATGAGCAGTTCTTC
CDR3: CASSARREVDNEQFF

V: TRBV7-2
D: TRBD2
size: NA
J: TRBJ2-2
DNA: TGTGCCAGCAGCCTCCGGTGGGGGGGCACCGGGGAGCTGTTTTTT
CDR3: CASSLRWGGTGELFF

V: TRBV6-1
D: NA
size: few
J: TRBJ2-2
DNA: TGTGCCAGCAGTGAATTATGGGCCGGGGAGCTGTTTTTT
CDR3: CASSELWAGELFF

V: TRBV5-1
D: NA
size: NA
J: TRBJ1-1
DNA: TGCGCCAGCACCGATCGGGGGCTGAACACTGAAGCTTTCTTT
CDR3: CASTDRGLNTEAFF

V: TRBV20-1
D: NA
size: few
J: TRBJ2-5
DNA: TGCAGTGCCAGGGCCCGGGAGACCCAGTACTTC
CDR3: CSARARETQYF

V: TRBV5-6
D: TRBD1
size: NA
J: TRBJ2-7
DNA: TGTGCCAGCAGCTTGATGGTGGGGGGGACAGGGGTCTACGAGCAGTACTTC
CDR3: CASSLMVGGTGVYEQYF

V: TRBV12-3/TRBV12-4
D: NA
size: NA
J: TRBJ1-1
DNA: TGTGCCAGCAAACCCCGGCCAAGCTACACTGAAGCTTTCTTT
CDR3: CASKPRPSYTEAFF

V: TRBV12-3/TRBV12-4
D: TRBD1
size: NA
J: TRBJ1-1
DNA: TGTGCCAGCAGGGACAGGGCATTATCCAACACTGAAGCTTTCTTT
CDR3: CASRDRALSNTEAFF

V: TRBV7-2
D: NA
size: NA
J: TRBJ2-1
DNA: TGTGCCAGCGGCTTAGGATTCAGGGGAGATGAGCAGTTCTTC
CDR3: CASGLGFRGDEQFF

V: TRBV12-3/TRBV12-4
D: NA
size: NA
J: TRBJ1-1
DNA: TGTGCCAGCAGCCGACAGACTGAAGCTTTCTTT
CDR3: CASSRQTEAFF

V: TRBV7-2
D: TRBD1
size: once
J: TRBJ2-1
DNA: TGTGCCAGCAGCTTCGTCCGACAGGGGTTTCCCTACAATGAGCAGTTCTTC
CDR3: CASSFVRQGFPYNEQFF

V: TRBV6-1
D: NA
size: NA
J: TRBJ2-3
DNA: TGTGCCAGCGGGGGAACAGGGGTCCGGGAGGGGTATTTT
CDR3: CASGGTGVREGYF

V: TRBV7-2
D: TRBD2
size: NA
J: TRBJ2-3
DNA: TGTGCCAGCAGCCCGGGGGGGCGAACAGATACGCAGTATTTT
CDR3: CASSPGGRTDTQYF

V: TRBV7-2
D: NA
size: NA
J: TRBJ2-5
DNA: TGTGCCAGCAGCAAAGCGTGGGGCGGGCAAGAGACCCAGTACTTC
CDR3: CASSKAWGGQETQYF

V: TRBV5-3
D: NA
size: NA
J: TRBJ2-7
DNA: TGTGCCATACCAAGAGGCGAGGGGGACTACGAGCAGTACTTC
CDR3: CAIPRGEGDYEQYF

V: TRBV15
D: NA
size: NA
J: TRBJ1-5
DNA: TGTGCCACCAGCGAGGGAGAGGCAGATAATCAGCCCCAGCATTTT
CDR3: CATSEGEADNQPQHF

V: TRBV10-3
D: NA
size: NA
J: TRBJ1-6
DNA: TGTGCCATCAGTGACCCGACAGGAGAAAAGCCCCTCCACTTT
CDR3: CAISDPTGEKPLHF

V: TRBV19
D: NA
size: few
J: TRBJ1-1
DNA: TGTGCCAGTAACCTCTGGCACGGGGGTGCGACTGAAGCTTTCTTT
CDR3: CASNLWHGGATEAFF

V: TRBV2
D: NA
size: few
J: TRBJ1-2
DNA: TGTGCCAGCAGTGATGTATCCGCTGGGCTCTATGGCTACACCTTC
CDR3: CASSDVSAGLYGYTF